This T cell receptor (beta chain) was observed in a study of shared clonotypes between healthy human individuals. Study observations and caveats: A few donors showed sharing of approximately 5% of naive CD4 clonotypes. Only blood was sampled, and tissue TCR repertoires likely differ from blood ones. Clonotypes shared by all four donors outscored non-shared clonotypes in generation probability.

Using immunoSEQ multiplex PCR, the repertoire was profiled, and TCRdb retains in-frame clones only, with some absent. The sample holds 200,000 to 250,000 clones; approximately 65% are singletons and the top ten take around 10%. The germline V and J ends were trimmed by 6 bases and 5 bases, with 14 bases remaining between them. Germline lookup yields CDR1 MDHEN and CDR2 SYDVKM. The CDR3 sequence is 13 residues long. This clone has a handful of counts. Its antigen is still unknown. This chain links TRBV28 with TRBJ2-7; the D gene could be TRBD1 or TRBD2 (5 bases each). This TCR was recovered from a man aged 25-40 years in good health. The sample comprised memory CD4+ T cells sorted from blood. The subset denotes: CD45RA-negative fraction. This chain's CDR3 is CASRKGTFNEQYF. As DNA, the CDR3 is TGTGCCAGCAGAAAAGGGACGTTCAACGAGCAGTACTTC. The full variable domain, completed using reference TRBV28 and TRBJ2-7, is DVKVTQSSRYLVKRTGEKVFLECVQDMDHENMFWYRQDPGLGLRLIYFSYDVKMKEKGDIPEGYSVSREKKERFSLILESASTNQTSMYLCASRKGTFNEQYFGPGTRLTVT.